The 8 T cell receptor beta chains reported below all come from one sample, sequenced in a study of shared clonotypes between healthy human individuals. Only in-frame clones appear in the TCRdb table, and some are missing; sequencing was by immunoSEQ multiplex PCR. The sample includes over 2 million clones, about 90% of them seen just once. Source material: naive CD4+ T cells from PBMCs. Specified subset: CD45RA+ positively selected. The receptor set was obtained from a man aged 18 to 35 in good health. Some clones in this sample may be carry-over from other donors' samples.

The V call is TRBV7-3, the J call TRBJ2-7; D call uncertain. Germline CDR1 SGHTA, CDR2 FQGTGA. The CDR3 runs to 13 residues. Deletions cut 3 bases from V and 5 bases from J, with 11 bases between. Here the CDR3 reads CASSFQPEDEQYF. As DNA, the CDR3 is TGTGCCAGCAGCTTCCAGCCTGAGGACGAGCAGTACTTC.

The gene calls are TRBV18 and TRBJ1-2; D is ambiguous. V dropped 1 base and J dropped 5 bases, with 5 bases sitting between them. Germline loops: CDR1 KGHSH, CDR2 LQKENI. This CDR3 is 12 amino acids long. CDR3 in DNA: TGTGCCAGCTCACCACAGGAGTATGGCTACACCTTC. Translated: CASSPQEYGYTF.

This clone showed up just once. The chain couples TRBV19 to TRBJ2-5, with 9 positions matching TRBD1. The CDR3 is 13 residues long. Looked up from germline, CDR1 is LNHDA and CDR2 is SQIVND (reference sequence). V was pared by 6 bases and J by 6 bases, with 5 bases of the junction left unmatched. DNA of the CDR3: TGTGCCAGTAGCGGGACAGGGAGACAGACCCAGTACTTC. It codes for CASSGTGRQTQYF. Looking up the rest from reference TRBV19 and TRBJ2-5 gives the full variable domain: DGGITQSPKYLFRKEGQNVTLSCEQNLNHDAMYWYRQDPGQGLRLIYYSQIVNDFQKGDIAEGYSVSREKKESFPLTVTSAQKNPTAFYLCASSGTGRQTQYFGPGTRLLVL.

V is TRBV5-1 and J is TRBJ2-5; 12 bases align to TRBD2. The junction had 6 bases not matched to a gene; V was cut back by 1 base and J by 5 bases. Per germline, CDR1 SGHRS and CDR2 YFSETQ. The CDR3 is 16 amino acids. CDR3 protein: CASSLLAGGPDETQYF. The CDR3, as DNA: TGCGCCAGCAGCTTGCTAGCGGGAGGGCCTGATGAGACCCAGTACTTC. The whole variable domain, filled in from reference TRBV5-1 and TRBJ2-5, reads KAGVTQTPRYLIKTRGQQVTLSCSPISGHRSVSWYQQTPGQGLQFLFEYFSETQRNKGNFPGRFSGRQFSNSRSEMNVSTLELGDSALYLCASSLLAGGPDETQYFGPGTRLLVL.

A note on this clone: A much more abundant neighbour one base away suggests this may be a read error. The CDR3 coding sequence is TGTGCCAGCAGCTACTACAATGAGCAGTTCTTC. Its protein product is CASSYYNEQFF. This chain uses TRBV7-8 with TRBJ2-1; no firm D call. This CDR3 contains 11 residues. CDR1 and CDR2 (germline): SGHVS, FQNEAQ. V was cut by 4 bases and J by 3 bases, with 1 base left in between.

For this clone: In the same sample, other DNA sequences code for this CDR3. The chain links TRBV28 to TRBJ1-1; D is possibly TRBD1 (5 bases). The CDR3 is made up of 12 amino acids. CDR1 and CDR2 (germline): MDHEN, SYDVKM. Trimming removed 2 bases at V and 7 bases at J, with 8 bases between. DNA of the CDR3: TGTGCCAGCAGTTTAGTGACAGTTGAAGCTTTCTTT. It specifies CASSLVTVEAFF.

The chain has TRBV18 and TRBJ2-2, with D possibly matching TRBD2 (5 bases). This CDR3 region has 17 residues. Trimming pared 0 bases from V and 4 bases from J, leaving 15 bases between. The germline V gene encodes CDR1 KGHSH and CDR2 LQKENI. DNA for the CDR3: TGTGCCAGCTCACCACCGGCTGTAGGCAGCGGCACCGGGGAGCTGTTTTTT. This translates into CASSPPAVGSGTGELFF.

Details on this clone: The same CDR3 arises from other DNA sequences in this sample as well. CDR3 DNA sequence: TGTGCCTGGAGTCTTCGACAGGGGAATCAGCCCCAGCATTTT. It codes for CAWSLRQGNQPQHF. The rearrangement links TRBV30 to TRBJ1-5; 8 nucleotides agree with TRBD1. Germline V gene lookup returns CDR1 GTSNPN and CDR2 SVGIG (reference sequence). Trimming at V came to 2 bases and at J to 4 bases, leaving 4 bases not matched to a gene. There are 14 residues in the CDR3.